These T cell receptor beta chains were read from a single sample in a study of blood T cell repertoires in COVID-19. Method: immunoSEQ multiplex PCR; TCRdb's copy keeps in-frame clones and lacks some. The table includes around 260,000 clones, about four fifths detected once. Input material: peripheral blood. The receptor set was obtained from a woman in her fifties or sixties who had recovered from COVID-19. Each CDR3 is given with its conserved first and last residue. The D gene is left open where the match is weak. Size values are once, few and many counts, or a class for expanded clones, and some rows have none.

v_call	j_call	clone_size	d_call	cdr3_nt	cdr3_aa
TRBV7-6	TRBJ2-1	.	TRBD2	TGTGCCAGCAGCTTACTCTCGGCGGGGGGGCTCGATGAGCAGTTCTTC	CASSLLSAGGLDEQFF
TRBV28	TRBJ2-1	.	TRBD1	TGTGCCAGCAGTGGAAAGGGGGCTCCCTACAATGAGCAGTTCTTC	CASSGKGAPYNEQFF
TRBV6-2/TRBV6-3	TRBJ2-3	.	.	TGTGCCAGCAGTTACGTCTACCGCACAGATACGCAGTATTTT	CASSYVYRTDTQYF
TRBV11-3	TRBJ2-3	.	.	TGTGCCAGCAGCCTCCTAGGCGCGGAGGGCACAGATACGCAGTATTTT	CASSLLGAEGTDTQYF
TRBV27	TRBJ1-2	.	.	TGTGCCAGCAGTTTATCGTTCACTAACTATGGCTACACCTTC	CASSLSFTNYGYTF
TRBV7-9	TRBJ2-1	.	TRBD2	TGTGCCAGCAGCTTAGACCTTAGCGGGGGGGCCGATGAGCAGTTCTTC	CASSLDLSGGADEQFF
TRBV5-4	TRBJ1-2	.	.	TGTGCCAGCAGCTTGCGGGCAGGGCACTATGGCTACACCTTC	CASSLRAGHYGYTF
TRBV9	TRBJ2-2	.	TRBD1	TGTGCCAGCAGCCCCATGGACAGGGGGCGCCTGGCGAACACCGGGGAGCTGTTTTTT	CASSPMDRGRLANTGELFF
TRBV5-1	TRBJ2-5	.	.	TGCGCCAGCAGTGGTCAGGGCCAAGAGACCCAGTACTTC	CASSGQGQETQYF
TRBV4-2	TRBJ1-5	.	TRBD1	TGTGCCAGCAGCCCTGACAGGGGCCCAAATCAGCCCCAGCATTTT	CASSPDRGPNQPQHF
TRBV3-1/TRBV3-2	TRBJ1-2	.	.	TGTGCCAGCAGCGAAGACACCGGTTATGGCTACACCTTC	CASSEDTGYGYTF
TRBV20-1	TRBJ2-7	few	TRBD1	TGCAGTGCTAGTCGGGACAGGGGACCCTACGAGCAGTACTTC	CSASRDRGPYEQYF
TRBV6-1	TRBJ2-7	.	.	TGTGCCAGCAGTGAAGGGTACAGGGCGATTAACGAGCAGTACTTC	CASSEGYRAINEQYF
TRBV11-2	TRBJ2-7	.	TRBD1	TGTGCCAGCAGCTTAGGGGAGAACAGGGGGCTCCGGGAGCAGTACTTC	CASSLGENRGLREQYF
TRBV12-3/TRBV12-4	TRBJ2-7	.	TRBD1	TGTGCCAGCAGTTTTGGACAGGGGGGCGAGCAGTACTTC	CASSFGQGGEQYF
TRBV5-4	TRBJ2-5	.	.	TGTGCCAGCAGCTTGGGCGGTGTGCAAGGAGAGACCCAGTACTTC	CASSLGGVQGETQYF
TRBV5-5	TRBJ2-4	.	.	TGTGCCAGCAGCTTGCGGCTGACAGCGAGTGGCATTCAGTACTTC	CASSLRLTASGIQYF
TRBV9	TRBJ1-2	.	.	TGTGCCAGCAGCGTAGGAGGGGCGGGGGATGGCTACACCTTC	CASSVGGAGDGYTF
TRBV21-1	TRBJ1-1	.	.	TGTGCCCTCCCGCACAGCCCTGAAGCTTTCTTT	CALPHSPEAFF
TRBV19	TRBJ2-2	.	TRBD2	TGTGCCAGTAGTATAATACTAGCGGGAGACACCGGGGAGCTGTTTTTT	CASSIILAGDTGELFF
TRBV25-1	TRBJ2-3	once	.	TGTGCCAGCAGTGAATACCCAGGGGCTATCACAGATACGCAGTATTTT	CASSEYPGAITDTQYF
TRBV7-2	TRBJ1-4	.	.	TGTGCCAGCAGCCGGCGGGGTTTCACTAATGAAAAACTGTTTTTT	CASSRRGFTNEKLFF
TRBV30	TRBJ2-1	few	TRBD2	TGTGCCTGGAGCCGCCCCGGGACTAGCGGGGGGACCCCGGCCAATGAGCAGTTCTTC	CAWSRPGTSGGTPANEQFF
TRBV15	TRBJ1-4	few	.	TGTGCCACCAGCAGGCCCAGGTACGGTGAAAAACTGTTTTTT	CATSRPRYGEKLFF
TRBV6-2/TRBV6-3	TRBJ2-2	few	TRBD1	TGTGCCAGCAGCCACCCCGGAGGACAGGGCGGCGACACCGGGGAGCTGTTTTTT	CASSHPGGQGGDTGELFF
TRBV7-3	TRBJ1-3	once	.	TGTGCCAGCAGCTTAACGTCGGGGATTGGAAACACCATATATTTT	CASSLTSGIGNTIYF
TRBV6-2/TRBV6-3	TRBJ1-5	.	TRBD1	TGTGCCAGCAGTTACCGACAGGGGAATCAGCCCCAGCATTTT	CASSYRQGNQPQHF
TRBV5-1	TRBJ2-7	.	TRBD2	TGCGCCAGCAGCTTGGTGGGAGGGCACGGCTACGAGCAGTACTTC	CASSLVGGHGYEQYF
TRBV7-9	TRBJ2-7	.	.	TGTGCCAGCAGCTTAGGGACAGTCTCCTACGAGCAGTACTTC	CASSLGTVSYEQYF
TRBV28	TRBJ1-2	.	.	TGTGCCAGCAGTTTACCCCCTAGTCCCCCCTACACCTTC	CASSLPPSPPYTF
TRBV5-4	TRBJ2-3	.	.	TGTGCCAGCAGCTTCCGGGGTGAGGATACGCAGTATTTT	CASSFRGEDTQYF
TRBV6-5	TRBJ2-5	once	.	TGTGCCAGCAGCCCCTCGCCAGGGGGGACGGAGACCCAGTACTTC	CASSPSPGGTETQYF
TRBV3-1/TRBV3-2	TRBJ1-2	.	TRBD1	TGTGCCAGCAGCCAAGGAGGGACAGGGGGAGATGGCTACACCTTC	CASSQGGTGGDGYTF
TRBV19	TRBJ1-2	.	TRBD1	TGTGCCAGTAGTACCATTTCCGGGACAGGGGGCGAGTTTGGCTACACCTTC	CASSTISGTGGEFGYTF
TRBV7-9	TRBJ2-3	.	TRBD2	TGTGCCAGCAGCTTAAGCGGGATTAGCACAGATACGCAGTATTTT	CASSLSGISTDTQYF
TRBV6-5	TRBJ2-7	.	.	TGTGCCAGCAAGCGAGGGCGGGGCACAACCTACGAGCAGTACTTC	CASKRGRGTTYEQYF
TRBV3-1/TRBV3-2	TRBJ2-3	.	TRBD2	TGTGCCAGCAGCCCACTAGCGGGGGCTGGAGATACGCAGTATTTT	CASSPLAGAGDTQYF
TRBV9	TRBJ2-3	.	TRBD2	TGTGCCAGCAGCCCCACTAGCGGGAGCGATACGCAGTATTTT	CASSPTSGSDTQYF
TRBV28	TRBJ1-2	.	.	TGTGCCAGCAGCCCTAACGAGGGGGTCGGTGACTATGGCTACACCTTC	CASSPNEGVGDYGYTF
TRBV5-8	TRBJ2-7	.	TRBD1	TGTGCCAGCAGCTTGCTCCAGGGGGCCTACGAGCAGTACTTC	CASSLLQGAYEQYF
TRBV27	TRBJ2-7	.	.	TGTGCCAGCAGTTTATCGGGCCAGGGGCTCGGAGAGCAGTACTTC	CASSLSGQGLGEQYF
TRBV7-2	TRBJ1-4	.	TRBD1	TGTGCCAGCAGCTCCCAAAGTTACAGGGGTCGTAGAAGGAATGAAAAACTGTTTTTT	CASSSQSYRGRRRNEKLFF
TRBV5-4	TRBJ2-3	.	.	TGTGCCAGCAGCTCGGAGGGGCCGCTGAGAGATACGCAGTATTTT	CASSSEGPLRDTQYF
TRBV3-1/TRBV3-2	TRBJ1-3	.	.	TGTGCCAGCAGCCAAGATTTGGGGCTTGAGGACACCATATATTTT	CASSQDLGLEDTIYF
TRBV9	TRBJ2-3	.	.	TGTGCCAGCAGCGTAGCTTCCCCAGATACGCAGTATTTT	CASSVASPDTQYF
TRBV20-1	TRBJ1-3	.	TRBD1	TGCAGTGCTAGTCCCCCCGGGACAGGGGGAAACACCATATATTTT	CSASPPGTGGNTIYF
TRBV6-2/TRBV6-3	TRBJ2-7	.	TRBD1	TGTGCCAGCAGTTGGACAGGGTCTACCTACGAGCAGTACTTC	CASSWTGSTYEQYF
TRBV6-1	TRBJ2-5	.	TRBD1	TGTGCCAGCAGTGAACGGACAGGGTTTTTCGGGACCCAGTACTTC	CASSERTGFFGTQYF
TRBV7-2	TRBJ2-5	.	.	TGTGCCAGCACCAGCGGGCCCGGGGAGACCCAGTACTTC	CASTSGPGETQYF
TRBV15	TRBJ2-2	.	TRBD2	TGTGCCACCAGCAGTTGGTCTAGCGGGACCGGGGAGCTGTTTTTT	CATSSWSSGTGELFF
TRBV11-2	TRBJ2-7	.	.	TGTGCCAGCAGCTTGCAAGCCGGGGGGCTTTCCGAGCAGTACTTC	CASSLQAGGLSEQYF